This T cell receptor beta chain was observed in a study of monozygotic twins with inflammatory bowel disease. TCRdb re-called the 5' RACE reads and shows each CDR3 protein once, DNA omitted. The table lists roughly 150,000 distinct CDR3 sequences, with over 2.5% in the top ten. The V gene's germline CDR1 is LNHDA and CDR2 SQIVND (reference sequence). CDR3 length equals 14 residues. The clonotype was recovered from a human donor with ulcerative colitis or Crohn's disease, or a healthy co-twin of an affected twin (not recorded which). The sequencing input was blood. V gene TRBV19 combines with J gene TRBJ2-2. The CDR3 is CASSIAANTGELFF.